These T cell receptor beta chains were read from a single sample in a study of CD8 T cells in ankylosing spondylitis. TCRdb re-called the 5' RACE reads through MiXCR, storing one row per CDR3 protein. The data show around 450,000 distinct CDR3 sequences, 25% to 30% seen once. Input material: blood, either unsorted or a sorted T cell fraction (not recorded which). The receptors were sampled from a male donor with ankylosing spondylitis. CDR3s include the opening cysteine and the closing phenylalanine or tryptophan. Each record gives: J gene, V gene, D gene, clone size, CDR3 protein, CDR3 DNA. A D gene is named only where the DNA matches it firmly. Size tells how often a clone was seen (once, few, many) or the class of an expanded clone, and some rows leave it out.

TRBJ2-1 TRBV7-9 - - CASSLFPAGFSYNEQFF TGTGCCAGCAGCTTATTTCCAGCGGGCTTTTCCTACAATGAGCAGTTCTTC
TRBJ2-5 TRBV7-9 TRBD2 - CASSLGTRGSQYF TGTGCCAGCAGCTTGGGGACTAGGGGGTCCCAGTACTTC
TRBJ2-1 TRBV5-4 - - CASSRRLALGEQFF TGTGCCAGCAGCCGGCGCCTAGCGTTAGGTGAGCAGTTCTTC
TRBJ2-1 TRBV4-2 - few CASSQDYRTTHEQFF TGTGCCAGCAGCCAAGATTACCGGACAACCCATGAGCAGTTCTTC
TRBJ2-1 TRBV10-3 - few CAISEREPYNEQFF TGTGCCATCAGTGAGCGGGAGCCCTACAATGAGCAGTTCTTC
TRBJ1-5 TRBV7-2 - - CASSLLGVNQPQHF TGTGCCAGCAGCTTACTGGGGGTTAACCAGCCCCAGCATTTT
TRBJ2-6 TRBV7-9 - - CASSFSLVEGANVLTF TGTGCCAGCAGCTTTTCCCTCGTCGAAGGGGCCAACGTCCTGACTTTC
TRBJ2-3 TRBV5-4 - few CASSLESGGDTQYF TGTGCCAGCAGCTTGGAGTCGGGCGGGGATACGCAGTATTTT
TRBJ2-1 TRBV20-1 TRBD2 - CSGIAGGHEQFF TGCAGTGGGATTGCGGGGGGCCATGAGCAGTTCTTC
TRBJ1-5 TRBV7-2 TRBD1 few CASSRTGSEQPQHF TGTGCCAGCAGCCGGACAGGGTCTGAACAGCCCCAGCATTTT
TRBJ2-1 TRBV3-1 TRBD2 few CASSRRAGARDNEQFF TGTGCCAGCAGCCGCCGAGCGGGAGCTAGGGACAATGAGCAGTTCTTC
TRBJ1-6 TRBV11-2 TRBD1 few CASSSSRGYNSPLHF TGTGCCAGCAGCTCATCCAGGGGGTATAATTCACCCCTCCACTTT
TRBJ1-5 TRBV12-3/TRBV12-4 TRBD1 few CASSVDRDNQPQHF TGTGCCAGCAGTGTTGACAGGGACAATCAGCCCCAGCATTTT
TRBJ1-1 TRBV5-1 - few CASSWGAEGTEAFF TGCGCCAGCAGCTGGGGGGCGGAAGGCACTGAAGCTTTCTTT
TRBJ2-7 TRBV29-1 - - CSVSPGEPYEQYF TGCAGCGTTTCTCCAGGGGAACCCTACGAGCAGTACTTC